The 25 T cell receptor beta chains below were found in one sample sequenced in a study of Ad26.COV2.S vaccination and SARS-CoV-2 variants (TCRdb year 2021). Library construction relied on the immunoSEQ multiplex PCR assay. TCRdb carries this immuneACCESS record with in-frame sequences only. Its versions omit some clonotypes, under half of them owing to an unresolved V gene in the studies checked, with the rest unexplained. This sample is represented by hundreds of thousands of clones; under 90% of them were singletons. The top ten constitute nearly 7.5% of the sample. The meaning of the sample's treatment or condition label: roughly 19 received Ad26.COV2.S at low or high dose, single or two shots; a few received placebo; per-sample allocation not given. Repertoires of vaccine and placebo recipients were sequenced from samples collected on day 63 after the first injection. Sample: peripheral blood, taken in a trial of Ad26.COV2.S vaccine versus placebo. The receptor source for this set is a person aged 18-65 years who received the Ad26.COV2.S COVID-19 vaccine or a placebo.

This chain links TRBV18 with TRBJ2-2; no reliable D call. The germline V gene has CDR1 KGHSH and CDR2 LQKENI. The CDR3 sequence is 13 residues long. Between the trimmed V and J ends, which lost 8 bases and 1 base, there was a span of 8 bases. The CDR3, as DNA: TGTGCCAGCACCAAAGGGAACACCGGGGAGCTGTTTTTT. Protein: CASTKGNTGELFF.

This clone was observed a single time. The chain is built from TRBV7-9 and TRBJ2-2; 7 bases match TRBD2. Germline assignment: CDR1 SEHNR and CDR2 FQNEAQ (reference sequence). The trim removed 5 bases at V and 5 bases at J, leaving 8 bases unmatched. This CDR3 spans 15 amino acids. The CDR3 spells CASSPPSGITGELFF. Written as DNA, the CDR3 is TGTGCCAGCAGCCCTCCTAGCGGTATAACCGGGGAGCTGTTTTTT.

This clone was observed once. The rearrangement joins TRBV6-5 to TRBJ1-2, with 8 bases fitting TRBD1. Germline CDR1 MNHEY, CDR2 SVGAGI. The CDR3 length is 13 residues. The V and J ends lost 5 bases and 7 bases, in that order; junction bases with no gene match: 6. CDR3 nucleotide sequence: TGTGCCAGCAGTAGGACAGGGACTGGTGGCTACACCTTC. Residues: CASSRTGTGGYTF.

This clone was counted only a few times. The genes are TRBV2 and TRBJ1-1; D remains unclear. This CDR3 contains 11 residues. Between the trimmed V and J ends, which lost 8 bases and 3 bases, there was a span of 7 bases. Germline V lookup: CDR1 SNHLY, CDR2 FYNNEI. The CDR3 region is CASQLDTEAFF. Written as DNA, the CDR3 is TGTGCCAGCCAGTTGGACACTGAAGCTTTCTTT.

The chain couples TRBV18 to TRBJ2-5; TRBD2 aligns across 8 bases. The V gene's germline CDR1 is KGHSH and CDR2 LQKENI. J was trimmed by 5 bases and V by 0 bases; bases with no gene match: 5. The CDR3 runs to 15 residues. The chain's CDR3 is CASSPPSGGRETQYF. The CDR3 DNA sequence: TGTGCCAGCTCACCACCGAGCGGGGGCCGGGAGACCCAGTACTTC.

V gene TRBV14 combines with J gene TRBJ1-6; D is possibly TRBD1 (6 bases). The CDR3 sequence is 16 residues long. CDR1 and CDR2 (germline): SGHDN, FVKESK. The germline V and J ends were trimmed by 0 bases and 6 bases, with 12 bases remaining between them. CDR3 DNA sequence: TGTGCCAGCAGCCAAGATGAGGACAGCCTTAATTCACCCCTCCACTTT. Amino acid sequence: CASSQDEDSLNSPLHF.

V gene TRBV20-1 combines with J gene TRBJ2-3; D gene uncertain. CDR3 length: 11 residues. V lost 3 bases and J lost 5, with 6 bases in between. Germline V lookup: CDR1 DFQATT, CDR2 SNEGSKA (reference sequence). This CDR3 reads CSASFVDTQYF. CDR3 coding DNA: TGCAGTGCTAGTTTCGTAGATACGCAGTATTTT.

The chain joins TRBV6-2 or TRBV6-3 to TRBJ2-1; the D gene could be TRBD1 or TRBD2 (7 bases each). V was shortened by 5 bases and J by 8 bases, with 10 bases between the two germline ends. CDR1 is MNHEY, CDR2 SVGEGT, per germline. The CDR3 contains 12 residues. The CDR3 region has the DNA TGTGCCAGCAGTGCAGGGGGGGATGAGCAGTTCTTC. It encodes CASSAGGDEQFF.

The chain employs TRBV3-1 (or the pseudogene TRBV3-2) and TRBJ1-2; TRBD1 aligns across 8 bases. With V trimmed by 4 bases and J by 2 bases, 6 bases remained unmatched. Germline CDR1 LGHDT, CDR2 YNNKEL (reference sequence). The CDR3 is made up of 15 amino acids. CDR3 nucleotide sequence: TGTGCCAGCAGCCCGAACAGGGGGGGGAACTATGGCTACACCTTC. This codes for CASSPNRGGNYGYTF.

This rearrangement joins TRBV5-1 to TRBJ2-2, with 7 bases that match TRBD1. The CDR3 covers 14 residues. V lost 3 bases to trimming and J lost 7 bases; unmatched junction nucleotides: 6. Germline CDR1 SGHRS, CDR2 YFSETQ. The DNA of the CDR3 is TGCGCCAGCAGCTCCGAAGGGGGCATCGGGGAGCTGTTTTTT. Translation gives CASSSEGGIGELFF.

The genes are TRBV15 and TRBJ1-5; weak D call: TRBD1 (6 bases). The CDR3 covers 17 residues. Trimming cost V 0 bases and J 2 bases, with 14 bases left between them. Germline loops: CDR1 LNHNV, CDR2 YYDKDF (reference sequence). The CDR3 is CATSRDPTGFGNQPQHF. The DNA for the CDR3 is TGTGCCACCAGCAGAGACCCCACAGGGTTTGGCAATCAGCCCCAGCATTTT. The full variable domain, completed using reference TRBV15 and TRBJ1-5, is DAMVIQNPRYQVTQFGKPVTLSCSQTLNHNVMYWYQQKSSQAPKLLFHYYDKDFNNEADTPDNFQSRRPNTSFCFLDIRSPGLGDTAMYLCATSRDPTGFGNQPQHFGDGTRLSIL.

The chain uses TRBV15 and TRBJ2-7; maybe TRBD2 (6 bases). The CDR3 sequence is 14 residues long. V lost 3 bases to trimming and J lost 3 bases, with 12 bases between them. Germline V gene lookup returns CDR1 LNHNV and CDR2 YYDKDF (reference sequence). CDR3: CATSSRDSFYEQYF. CDR3 nucleotides: TGTGCCACCAGCAGCCGGGACTCTTTCTACGAGCAGTACTTC.

J is TRBJ2-5 and V is TRBV5-1, with D perhaps TRBD1 (6 bases). The CDR3 extends over 15 amino acids. In germline, CDR1 is SGHRS, CDR2 YFSETQ. Trimming stripped 2 bases from V and 5 bases from J, with 16 bases between. The CDR3 protein is CASSFSLQGRETQYF. DNA of the CDR3: TGCGCCAGCAGCTTTAGTTTACAGGGCCGGGAGACCCAGTACTTC.

The J gene is TRBJ2-1, the V gene TRBV7-9; either TRBD1 or TRBD2 may fit D (5 bases each). The CDR3 is 15 residues long. The V gene's germline CDR1 is SEHNR and CDR2 FQNEAQ (reference sequence). V was trimmed by 0 bases and J by 6 bases, leaving 12 bases between them. The CDR3 nucleotides read TGTGCCAGCAGCTTAGCGTTGGTGGGGGTCAATGAGCAGTTCTTC. Translated: CASSLALVGVNEQFF.

The chain carries TRBV7-9 and TRBJ2-1; TRBD2 matches 9 bases. After removal of 3 bases from V and 8 bases from J, the junction contained 11 bases not matched to a gene. Germline CDR1 reads SEHNR; CDR2 reads FQNEAQ (reference sequence). The CDR3 runs 16 residues. The chain's CDR3 is CASSLGLAGSLHEQFF. The CDR3 DNA reads TGTGCCAGCAGCTTGGGACTAGCCGGGAGTTTGCATGAGCAGTTCTTC.

The chain carries TRBV18 and TRBJ2-2; 9 nucleotides align to TRBD1. The junction had 6 bases not matched to a gene; V was cut back by 3 bases and J by 4 bases. The germline V gene encodes CDR1 KGHSH and CDR2 LQKENI. CDR3 length equals 16 residues. CDR3 sequence: CASSPRTGVSTGELFF. In DNA form, the CDR3 reads TGTGCCAGCTCACCCCGGACAGGGGTATCCACCGGGGAGCTGTTTTTT.

CDR3 coding DNA: TGTGCCAGCAGCTTAGATGGGCCAGCTTATGGCTACACCTTC. Translation gives CASSLDGPAYGYTF. The genes are TRBV11-3 and TRBJ1-2; D unclear. V dropped 0 bases and J dropped 5 bases, with 10 bases sitting between them. The CDR3 contains 14 residues. CDR1 and CDR2 from the germline V gene are SGHNT and YENEEA.

The chain carries TRBV5-1 and TRBJ1-1, with D perhaps TRBD1 (6 bases). This CDR3 comprises 13 residues. CDR1 SGHRS and CDR2 YFSETQ come from the germline V gene. The ends were cut back, 6 bases at V and 5 bases at J, with 14 bases in the middle. CDR3 bases: TGCGCCAGCACCAACTTAGGGGGTACTGAAGCTTTCTTT. Amino acid sequence: CASTNLGGTEAFF. The complete variable domain, with remaining parts taken from reference TRBV5-1 and TRBJ1-1, reads KAGVTQTPRYLIKTRGQQVTLSCSPISGHRSVSWYQQTPGQGLQFLFEYFSETQRNKGNFPGRFSGRQFSNSRSEMNVSTLELGDSALYLCASTNLGGTEAFFGQGTRLTVV.

V gene TRBV13 combines with J gene TRBJ1-2; 9 nucleotides match TRBD1. The germline CDR1 and CDR2 sequences are PRHDT and FYEKMQ (reference sequence). Trimming at V came to 4 bases and at J to 4 bases, leaving 10 bases not matched to a gene. The CDR3 has 16 residues. The CDR3 sequence is CASSWGTGRGIYGYTF. The CDR3 coding sequence is TGTGCCAGCAGCTGGGGGACAGGGCGCGGGATCTATGGCTACACCTTC.

This clone was seen a few times. The genes are TRBV7-9 and TRBJ1-3, with D possibly matching TRBD1 (5 bases). Trimming cost V 1 base and J 3 bases, with 13 bases left between them. The CDR3 sequence is 16 residues long. Germline CDR1 SEHNR, CDR2 FQNEAQ (reference sequence). The CDR3 sequence is CASSLVQGIGGNTIYF. In nucleotides, the CDR3 is TGTGCCAGCAGCTTAGTCCAGGGCATAGGTGGAAACACCATATATTTT.

The chain combines TRBV27 with TRBJ2-1, with 8 bases matching TRBD2. Unmatched junction bases numbered 17, after V lost 2 bases and J lost 8 bases. The CDR3 loop spans 18 amino acids. CDR1 MNHEY and CDR2 SMNVEV come from the germline V gene (reference sequence). This chain's CDR3 is CASSLAAGAFPLLHEQFF. CDR3 in DNA: TGTGCCAGCAGTTTAGCAGCGGGGGCCTTCCCCTTATTACATGAGCAGTTCTTC.

In this sample, this clone turned up once. The chain links TRBV14 to TRBJ1-3; D remains ambiguous. From germline, CDR1 is SGHDN and CDR2 FVKESK. V gave up 2 bases and J gave up 7 bases, with 6 bases separating them. The CDR3 totals 12 residues. As DNA, the CDR3 is TGTGCCAGCAGCCAATCACGCAACACCATATATTTT. It translates to CASSQSRNTIYF.

This sequence joins TRBV9 and TRBJ2-6; D is unresolved. Germline loops: CDR1 SGDLS, CDR2 YYNGEE. CDR3 size: 15 residues. With 0 bases removed from V and 3 bases from J, the gap between germline ends came to 7 bases. CDR3 coding DNA: TGTGCCAGCAGCGTAGAGGCAGGTGGGGCCAACGTCCTGACTTTC. This codes for CASSVEAGGANVLTF.

The chain couples TRBV7-2 to TRBJ1-6, with a weak D call TRBD1 (6 bases). The CDR3 spans 13 residues. In germline, CDR1 is SGHTA, CDR2 FQGNSA. Trimming cost V 6 bases and J 12 bases, with 15 bases left between them. CDR3 sequence reads: CASRLQGRIPLHF. CDR3 bases: TGTGCCAGCAGGCTACAGGGTCGAATACCCCTCCACTTT. Variable domain in full (rest from reference TRBV7-2 and TRBJ1-6): GAGVSQSPSNKVTEKGKDVELRCDPISGHTALYWYRQSLGQGLEFLIYFQGNSAPDKSGLPSDRFSAERTGGSVSTLTIQRTQQEDSAVYLCASRLQGRIPLHFGNGTRLTVT.

The chain recombines TRBV19 with TRBJ2-3; D is possibly TRBD2 (6 bases). CDR1 LNHDA and CDR2 SQIVND come from the germline V gene (reference sequence). The length of the CDR3 is 15 residues. V was shortened by 5 bases and J by 6 bases, with 18 bases between the two germline ends. The CDR3 DNA reads as TGTGCCAGTAGTCTCCAGGACTATTCATCGGATACGCAGTATTTT. Translating gives CASSLQDYSSDTQYF.